Presented here are 12 T cell receptor beta chains from one specimen sequenced in a study of shared clonotypes between healthy human individuals. Some clones are missing from TCRdb's copy, which holds only in-frame ones; the method was immunoSEQ multiplex PCR. This table has around 440,000 clones, 60% to 80% appearing once. The sample was PBMCs. The receptors come from a woman in her thirties or forties in good health. Some clones in this sample may be carry-over from other donors' samples.

V and J are TRBV6-1 and TRBJ1-5; 9 bases align to TRBD1. Trimming cost V 7 bases and J 5 bases; bases outside gene matches: 6. The CDR3 totals 14 residues. Germline V lookup: CDR1 MNHNS, CDR2 SASEGT. CDR3 amino acids: CASTAGQGYQPQHF. CDR3 nucleotide sequence: TGTGCCAGCACCGCGGGACAGGGATATCAGCCCCAGCATTTT.

The J gene is TRBJ2-4, the V gene TRBV19; D perhaps matches TRBD1 (5 bases). Trimming took off 7 bases at V and 6 bases at J, with 13 bases between the two ends. This CDR3 spans 13 amino acids. Germline assignment: CDR1 LNHDA and CDR2 SQIVND (reference sequence). CDR3 residues: CASTSGKGNIQYF. CDR3 sequence (DNA): TGTGCCAGTACCTCAGGGAAGGGAAACATTCAGTACTTC.

This clone occurred many times. The rearrangement uses TRBV4-2 and TRBJ2-5; the D gene is possibly TRBD2 (6 bases). CDR3 length equals 16 residues. Germline V gives CDR1 LGHNA, CDR2 YNFKEQ. Deletions cut 0 bases from V and 5 bases from J, with 16 bases between. The CDR3 DNA is TGTGCCAGCAGCCAAGATCTGCAGGGAGGAATGGAGACCCAGTACTTC. It translates to CASSQDLQGGMETQYF.

The genes are TRBV9 and TRBJ2-3, with D hard to call. CDR3 size: 14 residues. V was pared by 1 base and J by 0 bases, with 6 bases between. From germline, CDR1 is SGDLS and CDR2 YYNGEE. The DNA of the CDR3 is TGTGCCAGCAGCGTACAATCTAGCACAGATACGCAGTATTTT. Its protein is CASSVQSSTDTQYF.

A remark on this clone: A much larger clone differs by one base, so this may be a read error. The chain joins TRBV21-1 to TRBJ1-2; the D call of TRBD1 is as the table states it, not checked on the DNA. TRBV21-1 corresponds to a pseudogene. The CDR3 extends over 19 amino acids. In nucleotides, the CDR3 is TGTGCCAGCAGCAAACGGGAGCGAGGGACAGAACAACGCAACTATGGCTACACCTTC. Translating gives CASSKRERGTEQRNYGYTF.

The chain carries TRBV28 and TRBJ2-2; 7 bases line up with TRBD2. The V segment lost 8 bases and the J segment 3 bases; nucleotides outside the gene matches: 6. Germline V gene sequence: CDR1 MDHEN, CDR2 SYDVKM. This CDR3 has 14 amino acids. The CDR3 sequence: CASGPGGDTGELFF. CDR3 DNA: TGTGCCAGCGGCCCGGGAGGAGACACCGGGGAGCTGTTTTTT.

This clone was seen a single time. The rearrangement uses TRBV5-1 and TRBJ1-4; 8 bases fit TRBD1. V shed 0 bases and J 0 bases; nucleotides not matched to a gene: 7. CDR3 size: 18 residues. Germline V CDR1 and CDR2: SGHRS, YFSETQ. CDR3 in amino acids: CASSLGPGQGATNEKLFF. DNA of the CDR3: TGCGCCAGCAGCTTGGGGCCCGGACAGGGAGCAACTAATGAAAAACTGTTTTTT.

This clone was seen only a few times. V and J are TRBV18 and TRBJ1-3; D ambiguous. Germline V gene sequence: CDR1 KGHSH, CDR2 LQKENI. V dropped 0 bases and J dropped 2 bases, with 11 bases sitting between them. The CDR3 length is 16 residues. For the CDR3, the DNA is TGTGCCAGCTCACCACCTGCTGGAGGCCCTGGAAACACCATATATTTT. Translation: CASSPPAGGPGNTIYF.

The J gene is TRBJ1-5, the V gene TRBV6-5; D might be TRBD1 (5 bases). CDR1 and CDR2 (germline): MNHEY, SVGAGI. CDR3 size: 14 residues. V was cut by 6 bases and J by 0 bases, with 9 bases left in between. In nucleotides, the CDR3 is TGTGCCAGCAGCCGGGGGGGTAGCAATCAGCCCCAGCATTTT. It codes for CASSRGGSNQPQHF.

This chain joins TRBV19 and TRBJ1-1, with D uncertain. CDR1 and CDR2 from the germline V gene are LNHDA and SQIVND (reference sequence). The CDR3 runs 12 residues. With 3 bases removed from V and 4 bases from J, the gap between germline ends came to 6 bases. The CDR3 region is CASSIAGTEAFF. Written as DNA, the CDR3 is TGTGCCAGTAGTATTGCTGGCACTGAAGCTTTCTTT.

The chain combines TRBV28 with TRBJ2-7; a weak D match, TRBD2 (6 bases). The V and J ends lost 10 bases and 0 bases respectively, with 13 bases between them. CDR1 MDHEN and CDR2 SYDVKM come from the germline V gene. This CDR3 comprises 13 residues. The CDR3 protein is CATTAGFSYEQYF. The CDR3 region has the DNA TGTGCCACCACAGCGGGCTTCTCCTACGAGCAGTACTTC.

The J gene is TRBJ1-5, the V gene TRBV16; 9 nucleotides match TRBD1. The junction had 3 bases not matched to a gene; V was cut back by 4 bases and J by 2 bases. Per the germline V gene, CDR1 is KGHSY and CDR2 is FQNENV. The CDR3 is 15 residues long. CDR3 residues: CASSRRTGGNQPQHF. The CDR3, as DNA: TGTGCCAGCAGCCGCCGGACAGGGGGCAATCAGCCCCAGCATTTT.